The TCR beta chain under discussion was sequenced for a study of T cell responses to AZD1222 COVID-19 vaccine. The CDR3 totals 14 residues. CDR1 is MGHRA and CDR2 is YSYEKL in the germline V gene. The V end lost 4 bases, the J end lost 1 base, and 8 bases lay between the germline ends. This clone was found a few times. Assay: immunoSEQ multiplex PCR; the TCRdb copy retains only in-frame clones and omits some. The sample includes tens of thousands of clones, just over 90% of them seen just once. The source is an adult in good health. This chain uses TRBV4-1 with TRBJ2-1; unclear D gene. The sequencing used peripheral blood, collected on day 0 of AZD1222 vaccination. The CDR3 DNA reads as TGCGCCAGCAGCCCCGACGTTTCCTACAATGAGCAGTTCTTC. This encodes CASSPDVSYNEQFF.